The 25 T cell receptor beta chains reported below all come from one sample, sequenced in a study of T cell responses to AZD1222 COVID-19 vaccine. Some clones are missing from TCRdb's copy, which holds only in-frame ones; the method was immunoSEQ multiplex PCR. The sample carries about 96,000 clones, 90% recorded once. This specimen consisted of peripheral blood, obtained on day 0 of AZD1222 vaccination. These receptors were taken from an adult in good health.

The chain combines TRBV12-5 with TRBJ2-3, with D possibly matching TRBD2 (6 bases). V lost 5 bases, J lost 4 bases, and 10 bases lay in between. The CDR3 extends over 13 amino acids. Germline CDR1 is LGHNT and CDR2 is FRNRAP. CDR3 nucleotides: TGTGCTAGTGGTGTGGGCGGGGCAGATACGCAGTATTTT. Translating it yields CASGVGGADTQYF.

V gene TRBV24-1 combines with J gene TRBJ2-5; 10 nucleotides match TRBD1. After removal of 1 base from V and 4 bases from J, the junction contained 5 bases not matched to a gene. This CDR3 is 16 amino acids long. Germline V lookup: CDR1 KGHDR, CDR2 SFDVKD. CDR3 sequence: CATSDLRTGGGETQYF. For the CDR3, the DNA is TGTGCCACCAGTGATTTAAGGACAGGGGGTGGAGAGACCCAGTACTTC.

This clone was seen a few times. The genes are TRBV18 and TRBJ1-5; D call uncertain. The germline V gene encodes CDR1 KGHSH and CDR2 LQKENI. V was clipped by 0 bases and J by 5 bases, with 8 bases between them. The CDR3 runs to 14 residues. The CDR3 region has the DNA TGTGCCAGCTCACCACCTGACGGGCATCAGCCCCAGCATTTT. Translating gives CASSPPDGHQPQHF.

The rearrangement links TRBV7-2 to TRBJ1-2; D not resolved. There are 14 residues in the CDR3. Trimming left V 5 bases short and J 7 bases short, with 17 bases between. The V gene's germline CDR1 is SGHTA and CDR2 FQGNSA. The CDR3 nucleotides read TGTGCCAGCAGCCATAGCCGGGAGCTCGCTGGCTACACCTTC. Amino acid sequence: CASSHSRELAGYTF.

This chain links TRBV24-1 with TRBJ2-2, with 8 nucleotides matching TRBD1. The J segment lost 6 bases and the V segment lost 2 bases, leaving 13 bases of the junction unmatched. This CDR3 region has 18 residues. Germline values: CDR1 KGHDR, CDR2 SFDVKD. CDR3 sequence reads: CATSDSMTADRESGELFF. The DNA for the CDR3 is TGTGCCACCAGTGATTCAATGACTGCGGACAGGGAGTCCGGGGAGCTGTTTTTT.

V is TRBV7-2 and J is TRBJ1-2; no clear D. The CDR3 is 15 amino acids. The germline V gene has CDR1 SGHTA and CDR2 FQGNSA. The ends were cut back, 5 bases at V and 3 bases at J, with 16 bases in the middle. CDR3 sequence (DNA): TGTGCCAGCAGCCCGGAGGTTGATCGTTACTATGGCTACACCTTC. Amino acid sequence: CASSPEVDRYYGYTF.

The rearrangement joins TRBV6-1 to TRBJ2-2; D tentatively fits TRBD1 or TRBD2 (6 bases each). CDR3 length: 12 residues. Trimming shortened V by 10 bases and J by 4 bases, and 10 bases separated the two germline ends. Germline CDR1 reads MNHNS; CDR2 reads SASEGT. The CDR3 sequence: CANKGGTGELFF. CDR3 coding DNA: TGTGCCAACAAGGGGGGCACCGGGGAGCTGTTTTTT.

The rearrangement links TRBV14 to TRBJ2-2; D uncertain. V shed 0 bases and J shed 7 bases, with 12 bases lying between them. Germline assignment: CDR1 SGHDN and CDR2 FVKESK. The CDR3 loop spans 15 amino acids. The CDR3 bases are TGTGCCAGCAGCCAAGATTCAAGGTTTGGCGGGGAGCTGTTTTTT. This gives the protein CASSQDSRFGGELFF.

The V gene is TRBV24-1, the J gene TRBJ1-6; 9 bases map to TRBD1. V shed 5 bases, J shed 5 bases, and the junction held 6 bases outside the gene matches. Germline lookup yields CDR1 KGHDR and CDR2 SFDVKD. The CDR3 loop spans 16 amino acids. The CDR3 here is CATSGVGQGNNSPLHF. The CDR3 coding sequence is TGTGCCACCAGTGGGGTGGGACAGGGAAATAATTCACCCCTCCACTTT.

The chain recombines TRBV29-1 with TRBJ1-1; no clear D. Germline V gene sequence: CDR1 SQVTM, CDR2 ANQGSEA. The CDR3 is 14 amino acids. Trimming removed 4 bases from V and 0 bases from J, with 12 bases in between. Here the CDR3 reads CSVGVGFMNTEAFF. CDR3 nucleotides: TGCAGCGTTGGTGTTGGATTCATGAACACTGAAGCTTTCTTT.

The chain recombines TRBV19 with TRBJ1-6; TRBD1 matches at 7 bases. The CDR3 extends over 12 amino acids. CDR1 LNHDA and CDR2 SQIVND come from the germline V gene (reference sequence). Germline trimming cut 8 bases from V and 15 bases from J; bases unmatched to any gene: 10. CDR3 sequence: CASGQGGAVLHF. The CDR3 DNA is TGTGCCAGTGGCCAGGGGGGCGCGGTCCTCCACTTT.

V gene TRBV18 combines with J gene TRBJ1-6; TRBD1 matches 9 bases. J was trimmed by 7 bases and V by 2 bases; bases with no gene match: 9. This CDR3 region has 17 residues. Germline lookup yields CDR1 KGHSH and CDR2 LQKENI. CDR3 sequence: CASSPNSGTGRNSPLHF. The CDR3 bases are TGTGCCAGCTCACCAAATTCCGGGACAGGGCGCAATTCACCCCTCCACTTT. The whole variable domain, remainder taken from reference TRBV18 and TRBJ1-6, is NAGVMQNPRHLVRRRGQEARLRCSPMKGHSHVYWYRQLPEEGLKFMVYLQKENIIDESGMPKERFSAEFPKEGPSILRIQQVVRGDSAAYFCASSPNSGTGRNSPLHFGNGTRLTVT.

J is TRBJ1-2 and V is TRBV28, with D hard to call. The germline V and J ends were trimmed by 3 bases and 4 bases, with 9 bases remaining between them. This CDR3 has 13 amino acids. Germline assignment: CDR1 MDHEN and CDR2 SYDVKM. This CDR3 reads CASSLGTIYGYTF. CDR3 coding DNA: TGTGCCAGCAGTTTGGGCACCATCTATGGCTACACCTTC.

The chain recombines TRBV28 with TRBJ2-4; D is unclear. The CDR3 sequence is 14 residues long. V was trimmed by 6 bases and J by 2 bases, leaving 11 bases between them. CDR1 is MDHEN, CDR2 SYDVKM, per germline. The CDR3 region is CASSESVPKNIQYF. The DNA of the CDR3 is TGTGCCAGCAGCGAGTCCGTCCCCAAAAACATTCAGTACTTC.

The chain couples TRBV7-2 to TRBJ2-7; 7 bases line up with TRBD2. Germline values: CDR1 SGHTA, CDR2 FQGNSA. The J segment lost 0 bases and the V segment lost 5 bases, leaving 10 bases of the junction unmatched. This CDR3 has 16 residues. The CDR3 DNA is TGTGCCAGCAGCCTTCAACCCAGCGGGATCTCCTACGAGCAGTACTTC. It codes for CASSLQPSGISYEQYF.

CDR3 residues: CASSLAAARGNTIYF. The CDR3 nucleotides are TGTGCCAGCAGCTTGGCGGCAGCGCGGGGAAACACCATATATTTT. This chain uses TRBV5-5 with TRBJ1-3, with D unresolved. Germline assignment: CDR1 SGHKS and CDR2 YYEKEE (reference sequence). There are 15 residues in the CDR3. V lost 0 bases to trimming and J lost 4 bases, with 11 bases between them. Using reference TRBV5-5 and TRBJ1-3 for the parts outside the CDR3, the full variable domain is DAGVTQSPTHLIKTRGQQVTLRCSPISGHKSVSWYQQVLGQGPQFIFQYYEKEERGRGNFPDRFSARQFPNYSSELNVNALLLGDSALYLCASSLAAARGNTIYFGEGSWLTVV.

The chain recombines TRBV28 with TRBJ2-6, with D perhaps TRBD1 (5 bases). Germline V gene data show CDR1 as MDHEN and CDR2 as SYDVKM. The CDR3 is 15 amino acids. V was trimmed by 5 bases and J by 4 bases, leaving 12 bases between them. CDR3 nucleotides: TGTGCCAGCAGTCTCAGGGTAACCGGGGCCAACGTCCTGACTTTC. This encodes CASSLRVTGANVLTF. The full variable domain, rest sourced from reference TRBV28 and TRBJ2-6, is DVKVTQSSRYLVKRTGEKVFLECVQDMDHENMFWYRQDPGLGLRLIYFSYDVKMKEKGDIPEGYSVSREKKERFSLILESASTNQTSMYLCASSLRVTGANVLTFGAGSRLTVL.

This chain connects TRBV6-2 or TRBV6-3 to TRBJ2-4; 9 bases match TRBD1. The CDR3 consists of 19 residues. Germline lookup yields CDR1 MNHEY and CDR2 SVGEGT. The junction had 14 bases not matched to a gene; V was cut back by 5 bases and J by 0 bases. The CDR3 protein is CASSRTGVAPTLAKNIQYF. The CDR3 nucleotides are TGTGCCAGCAGTCGGACAGGGGTTGCCCCCACACTAGCCAAAAACATTCAGTACTTC.

The chain joins TRBV19 to TRBJ2-2, with 10 positions matching TRBD1. Germline CDR1 reads LNHDA; CDR2 reads SQIVND (reference sequence). The V gene end was trimmed by 7 bases and the J gene end by 4 bases; junction bases not matched to a gene: 12. The CDR3 sequence is 17 residues long. Here the CDR3 DNA reads TGTGCCAGTACCAATCGGGACAGGGGAGCCGGCACCGGGGAGCTGTTTTTT. Translating gives CASTNRDRGAGTGELFF.

V is TRBV6-2 or TRBV6-3 and J is TRBJ2-7; the D gene is possibly TRBD1 (6 bases). Germline V CDR1 and CDR2: MNHEY, SVGEGT. The V end was cut by 1 base, the J end by 4 bases, with 8 bases between. The CDR3 totals 13 residues. The CDR3 loop is CASSYLQGYEQYF. Written as DNA, the CDR3 is TGTGCCAGCAGTTACTTACAGGGTTACGAGCAGTACTTC.

J is TRBJ1-5 and V is TRBV19, with TRBD1 identical over 8 bases. Unmatched junction bases numbered 11, after V lost 9 bases and J lost 4 bases. Germline lookup yields CDR1 LNHDA and CDR2 SQIVND (reference sequence). This CDR3 region has 15 residues. Here the CDR3 reads CASSPGTGQNQPQHF. CDR3 nucleotides: TGTGCCAGCTCACCCGGGACAGGACAGAATCAGCCCCAGCATTTT.

This clone was observed once. The chain links TRBV28 to TRBJ1-5; 11 positions match TRBD1. V gave up 5 bases and J gave up 6 bases; unmatched junction bases: 9. Per germline, CDR1 MDHEN and CDR2 SYDVKM. This CDR3 contains 16 residues. The CDR3 nucleotides are TGTGCCAGCAGTGAGACCGGGACAGGGGGGCGTCAGCCCCAGCATTTT. It translates to CASSETGTGGRQPQHF.

The chain combines TRBV3-1 (or the pseudogene TRBV3-2) with TRBJ1-6; TRBD1 matches at 9 bases. This CDR3 has 15 residues. Germline CDR1 reads LGHDT; CDR2 reads YNNKEL (reference sequence). Trimming removed 4 bases from V and 10 bases from J; junction bases left unmatched: 8. The CDR3 reads CASSRLGQGGSPLHF. In DNA form, the CDR3 reads TGTGCCAGCAGCCGATTGGGACAGGGAGGATCACCCCTCCACTTT.

The rearrangement joins TRBV5-4 to TRBJ2-7; the match to TRBD2 covers 8 bases. The junction had 7 bases not matched to a gene; V was cut back by 4 bases and J by 1 base. The CDR3 contains 15 residues. From germline, CDR1 is SGHNT and CDR2 YYREEE (reference sequence). CDR3 protein: CASSLLAGPSYEQYF. For the CDR3, the DNA is TGTGCCAGCAGCCTTCTAGCGGGCCCTTCCTACGAGCAGTACTTC.

The chain employs TRBV7-9 and TRBJ2-7; 7 bases are a match to TRBD2. CDR1 SEHNR and CDR2 FQNEAQ come from the germline V gene (reference sequence). After removal of 6 bases from V and 1 base from J, the junction contained 9 bases not matched to a gene. The CDR3 loop spans 15 amino acids. As DNA, the CDR3 is TGTGCCAGCAGACAGGCGGGGGACCGATCCTACGAGCAGTACTTC. It codes for CASRQAGDRSYEQYF.